This passage covers 5 T cell receptor beta chains from one sample sequenced in a study of Ad26.COV2.S vaccination and SARS-CoV-2 variants. Data came from immunoSEQ multiplex PCR; TCRdb stores just in-frame clones and leaves some out. Seen here are 400,000 to 450,000 clones, around 92% observed once, and the top ten hold approximately 1.6%. Noted treatment: some 20 received Ad26.COV2.S at low or high dose, single or two shots; 5 received placebo; per-sample allocation not given. Each sample was drawn 63 days after the first injection (of vaccine or placebo). This material consisted of peripheral blood, taken in a trial of Ad26.COV2.S vaccine versus placebo. The origin of the receptors is a person between 18 and 59 years old who received the Ad26.COV2.S COVID-19 vaccine or a placebo.

As concerns this clone: Other DNA sequences in the sample encode the same CDR3. The gene calls are TRBV5-1 and TRBJ2-6; D is ambiguous. The V gene lost 0 bases and the J gene lost 0 bases, with 4 bases spanning the gap. The CDR3 totals 15 residues. The germline V gene has CDR1 SGHRS and CDR2 YFSETQ. The CDR3: CASSLGGSGANVLTF. CDR3 sequence (DNA): TGCGCCAGCAGCTTGGGGGGCTCTGGGGCCAACGTCCTGACTTTC.

This clone was seen a single time. V and J are TRBV6-6 and TRBJ1-2; D is unresolved. This CDR3 has 14 amino acids. Trimming stripped 2 bases from V and 2 bases from J, with 9 bases between. Germline V gives CDR1 MNHNY, CDR2 SVGAGI (reference sequence). The CDR3 bases are TGTGCCAGCAGTTACGAGCGGCAGAACTATGGCTACACCTTC. Translating it yields CASSYERQNYGYTF.

The chain employs TRBV3-1 (or the pseudogene TRBV3-2) and TRBJ1-2; D is uncertain. The CDR3 length is 13 residues. V was shortened by 1 base and J by 8 bases, with 11 bases between the two germline ends. Germline V gives CDR1 LGHDT, CDR2 YNNKEL (reference sequence). The CDR3 nucleotides are TGTGCCAGCAGCCAAGGGACCGGGAGGGGCTACACCTTC. It encodes CASSQGTGRGYTF.

This sequence joins TRBV5-6 and TRBJ1-5; a possible D gene is TRBD1 (5 bases). V was pared by 2 bases and J by 1 base, with 16 bases between. Germline V gene lookup returns CDR1 SGHDT and CDR2 YYEEEE. The CDR3 runs to 17 residues. The CDR3 DNA is TGTGCCAGCAGCTTTGGGTTAAGCCGGGACAGCAATCAGCCCCAGCATTTT. Translated, it gives CASSFGLSRDSNQPQHF.

This clone was seen a single time. The chain is built from TRBV27 and TRBJ1-1; D is unresolved. Germline V gene sequence: CDR1 MNHEY, CDR2 SMNVEV (reference sequence). V lost 7 bases to trimming and J lost 1 base, with 10 bases between them. This CDR3 contains 13 residues. The CDR3 reads CASMPLSNTEAFF. The CDR3 DNA is TGTGCCAGCATGCCCCTTTCGAACACTGAAGCTTTCTTT.